These T cell receptor beta chains were read from a single sample in a study of cytomegalovirus exposure and HLA in healthy donors. Using immunoSEQ multiplex PCR, the repertoire was profiled, and TCRdb retains in-frame clones only, with some absent. The sample consists of roughly 160,000 clones, 73% of them appearing once. Material for sequencing was PBMCs. The receptors shown here come from a woman aged 18-29 years in good health and CMV-seropositive. Each CDR3 is given with its conserved first and last residue. A D gene is named only where the DNA matches it firmly. Size tells how often a clone was seen (once, few, many) or the class of an expanded clone, and some rows leave it out.

TRBD1 TRBJ1-5 . TRBV30 CAWSVQGHQPQHF TGTGCCTGGAGTGTACAGGGGCATCAGCCCCAGCATTTT
. TRBJ1-2 few TRBV10-3 CAISEGRDYGYTF TGTGCCATCAGTGAGGGCAGGGACTATGGCTACACCTTC
TRBD1 TRBJ1-2 . TRBV7-9 CASSLEGTGAPYGYTF TGTGCCAGCAGCTTAGAAGGGACAGGGGCCCCCTATGGCTACACCTTC
. TRBJ1-4 . TRBV27 CASSTGTLEKLFF TGTGCCAGCTCTACAGGGACGCTGGAAAAACTGTTTTTT
. TRBJ1-6 . TRBV19 CASSEQNNSPLHF TGTGCCAGTAGTGAACAAAATAATTCACCCCTCCACTTT
. TRBJ1-2 . TRBV2 CASRTDSSHYGYTF TGTGCCAGCAGGACTGACAGCTCCCACTATGGCTACACCTTC
. TRBJ1-3 . TRBV18 CASSGTGISGNTIYF TGTGCCAGCTCAGGTACAGGGATTTCAGGAAACACCATATATTTT
. TRBJ1-2 few TRBV14 CASSQEQNYGYTF TGTGCCAGCAGCCAAGAACAGAACTATGGCTACACCTTC
. TRBJ1-5 . TRBV10-3 CAISESKGANQPQHF TGTGCCATCAGTGAGTCCAAAGGGGCGAATCAGCCCCAGCATTTT
TRBD1 TRBJ1-6 . TRBV7-9 CASSLQGGNSPLHF TGTGCCAGCAGCCTACAGGGGGGGAATTCACCCCTCCACTTT
TRBD1 TRBJ1-6 . TRBV5-4 CASSLKTGARAYNSPLHF TGTGCCAGCAGCTTGAAGACAGGGGCTAGGGCCTATAATTCACCCCTCCACTTT
. TRBJ2-7 few TRBV11-2 CASSLSLYEQYF TGTGCCAGCAGCTTATCCCTCTACGAGCAGTACTTC
. TRBJ2-1 . TRBV7-2 CASSLAAGYNEQFF TGTGCCAGCAGCTTAGCCGCAGGGTACAATGAGCAGTTCTTC
TRBD1 TRBJ1-1 . TRBV7-2 CASSLQGGDTEAFF TGTGCCAGCAGCCTACAGGGGGGAGACACTGAAGCTTTCTTT
. TRBJ1-2 few TRBV5-4 CASSGGPGRASYGYTF TGTGCCAGCAGCGGGGGCCCAGGCAGGGCTTCCTATGGCTACACCTTC
TRBD1 TRBJ2-7 . TRBV5-6 CASSLSGTGVPYEQYF TGTGCCAGCAGCTTGTCAGGTACAGGGGTCCCCTACGAGCAGTACTTC
. TRBJ2-7 many TRBV2 CASRRQLGSYEQYF TGTGCCAGCAGGAGGCAACTCGGTTCCTACGAGCAGTACTTC
TRBD1 TRBJ2-7 once TRBV2 CASSEATGGVYEQYF TGTGCCAGCAGTGAAGCGACAGGGGGCGTTTACGAGCAGTACTTC
. TRBJ1-5 . TRBV6-1 CASSLQGSNQPQHF TGTGCCAGCAGTCTACAGGGAAGCAATCAGCCCCAGCATTTT
TRBD1 TRBJ2-7 . TRBV7-3 CASSIDDRGSYEQYF TGTGCCAGCAGTATCGACGACAGGGGCTCCTACGAGCAGTACTTC
TRBD1 TRBJ1-5 . TRBV30 CAWRGGQGANQPQHF TGTGCCTGGAGAGGGGGACAGGGGGCCAATCAGCCCCAGCATTTT
. TRBJ2-3 once TRBV9 CASSVLGHAGTDTQYF TGTGCCAGCAGCGTGCTCGGCCATGCGGGCACAGATACGCAGTATTTT
. TRBJ2-7 . TRBV20-1 CSARAGREQYF TGCAGTGCTAGAGCAGGGCGCGAGCAGTACTTC
TRBD2 TRBJ2-2 . TRBV5-6 CASSGSTSGGTGTGELFF TGTGCCAGCAGCGGATCGACTAGCGGGGGGACGGGGACCGGGGAGCTGTTTTTT
. TRBJ2-7 once TRBV7-3 CASSLFAGGTYEQYF TGTGCCAGCAGCTTATTCGCAGGGGGGACCTACGAGCAGTACTTC
TRBD2 TRBJ2-3 . TRBV9 CASSDAGGPGNTQYF TGTGCCAGCAGCGACGCGGGGGGGCCTGGGAATACGCAGTATTTT
. TRBJ1-1 . TRBV14 CASSSRLLGTLLNTEAFF TGTGCCAGCAGCTCCCGCCTACTTGGGACACTTTTGAACACTGAAGCTTTCTTT
. TRBJ1-4 . TRBV30 CAWSVRGRLDEKLFF TGTGCCTGGAGTGTAAGGGGGAGATTGGATGAAAAACTGTTTTTT
TRBD1 TRBJ2-3 once TRBV7-9 CASSFGTGTDTQYF TGTGCCAGCAGCTTCGGGACAGGGACAGATACGCAGTATTTT
. TRBJ2-1 . TRBV4-3 CASSQDVRGGRNEQFF TGCGCCAGCAGCCAAGATGTGAGGGGGGGTCGTAATGAGCAGTTCTTC
. TRBJ1-4 few TRBV2 CASSTRTVFNEKLFF TGTGCCAGCAGTACCCGGACAGTTTTTAATGAAAAACTGTTTTTT
TRBD1 TRBJ2-3 . TRBV18 CASSPTPDRSDTQYF TGTGCCAGCTCACCCACTCCGGACAGGTCGGATACGCAGTATTTT
TRBD1 TRBJ2-7 . TRBV28 CASTLQGGYEQYF TGTGCCAGCACCCTACAGGGGGGCTACGAGCAGTACTTC
TRBD1 TRBJ2-7 . TRBV29-1 CSAFGQGRLEQYF TGCAGCGCATTTGGACAGGGAAGGCTCGAGCAGTACTTC
TRBD2 TRBJ2-7 . TRBV5-1 CASSRGLAFDEQYF TGCGCCAGCAGCCGGGGACTAGCGTTCGACGAGCAGTACTTC
. TRBJ2-7 few TRBV11-2 CASSPLTGQDYEQYF TGTGCCAGCAGCCCCCTGACGGGACAAGATTACGAGCAGTACTTC
. TRBJ2-3 few TRBV4-1 CASSQHLEGVDTQYF TGCGCCAGCAGCCAACACCTCGAGGGGGTGGATACGCAGTATTTT
. TRBJ1-1 . TRBV18 CASSPNLDLPNTEAFF TGTGCCAGCTCACCCAACTTAGACTTACCCAACACTGAAGCTTTCTTT
TRBD1 TRBJ2-2 few TRBV4-3 CASSQGPGGQGYTGELFF TGCGCCAGCAGCCAAGGCCCGGGGGGACAGGGGTACACCGGGGAGCTGTTTTTT
TRBD1 TRBJ1-2 . TRBV7-8 CASSPNRGTNYGYTF TGTGCCAGCAGCCCAAACAGGGGCACCAACTATGGCTACACCTTC
. TRBJ1-6 few TRBV7-9 CSSSPTGPSPLHF TGTTCCAGCAGCCCCACAGGGCCTTCACCCCTCCACTTT
. TRBJ2-2 few TRBV7-3 CASSAKGGTANTGELFF TGTGCCAGCAGCGCAAAGGGCGGGACGGCGAACACCGGGGAGCTGTTTTTT
. TRBJ1-6 . TRBV9 CASSTAEYSYNSPLHF TGTGCCAGCAGCACCGCGGAATACTCCTATAATTCACCCCTCCACTTT
TRBD1 TRBJ2-5 . TRBV5-1 CASSLAGTGGETQYF TGCGCCAGCAGCTTGGCCGGGACAGGTGGAGAGACCCAGTACTTC
TRBD1 TRBJ1-5 few TRBV2 CASTQGAGQPQHF TGTGCCAGCACCCAGGGGGCGGGTCAGCCCCAGCATTTT
. TRBJ1-1 . TRBV28 CATQTVGVNTEAFF TGTGCCACGCAGACAGTTGGGGTGAACACTGAAGCTTTCTTT
. TRBJ1-1 . TRBV10-3 CAISTDRNTEAFF TGTGCCATCAGTACGGACAGGAACACTGAAGCTTTCTTT
. TRBJ2-5 . TRBV5-8 CASTSIFREREETQYF TGTGCCAGCACGTCAATCTTCAGGGAGCGGGAAGAGACCCAGTACTTC
TRBD1 TRBJ2-5 . TRBV6-1 CASSVHGTGKETQYF TGTGCCAGCAGTGTTCATGGGACAGGGAAAGAGACCCAGTACTTC
. TRBJ1-1 . TRBV30 CAWSVRVDSEAFF TGTGCCTGGAGTGTACGGGTGGACTCTGAAGCTTTCTTT
TRBD1 TRBJ2-2 . TRBV28 CASRPGQGKGKSTGELFF TGTGCCAGCAGGCCGGGACAGGGTAAGGGAAAGAGCACCGGGGAGCTGTTTTTT
TRBD1 TRBJ2-7 . TRBV7-6 CASSSLEDRGRKDEQYF TGTGCCAGCAGCTCCCTTGAGGACAGGGGGCGTAAAGACGAGCAGTACTTC
. TRBJ1-4 . TRBV7-8 CASRSTGMGNEKLFF TGTGCCAGCAGGTCCACAGGGATGGGTAATGAAAAACTGTTTTTT